The 20 T cell receptor delta chains presented below share a single source sample, sequenced in a study of gamma-delta chains in newborns, infants, children. TCRdb made new clone calls on the reads using CATT. The sample records 6,000 or so delta-chain clones, 14% to 15% being singletons. Sequenced here: blood, sampled at baseline. These receptors came from a child who was a newborn, infant or young child, either healthy, febrile or measles-vaccinated (not recorded which).

This clone was seen a few times. TCRdb shows a much larger clone's protein in place of this DNA's translation, and the two differ at residue 5, likely through a read error; the protein shown is translated from the DNA. The V and J genes are TRDV2 and TRDJ3; 11 bases agree with TRDD3. The CDR3 loop spans 21 amino acids. V was clipped by 3 bases and J by 2 bases; unmatched bases: 14. Germline CDR1 reads GEAIGNYY; CDR2 reads EKD. CDR3 amino acids: CACDGSVLLGDMTWDTRQMFF. Written as DNA, the CDR3 is TGTGCCTGTGACGGCTCGGTCCTACTGGGGGATATGACCTGGGACACCCGACAGATGTTTTTC.

This clone was seen a few times. The chain recombines TRDV1 with TRDJ1, with D possibly matching TRDD3 (6 bases). Germline lookup yields CDR1 TSWWSYY and CDR2 QGS. V dropped 3 bases and J dropped 0 bases, with 29 bases sitting between them. CDR3 length: 21 residues. The DNA for the CDR3 is TGTGCTCTTGGGGATAATCCCCCGACCTGGGAGCCGGGGGACCACACCGATAAACTCATCTTT. Residues: CALGDNPPTWEPGDHTDKLIF.

By proportion, this clone is medium-sized (0.01 to 0.1%). The V and J genes are TRDV1 and TRDJ1; D is ambiguous. Trimming took 7 bases from V and 0 from J, leaving 18 bases between them. The CDR3 runs to 16 residues. The germline V gene has CDR1 TSWWSYY and CDR2 QGS. For the CDR3, the DNA is TGTGCTCTTGAGGCACCTCCGCTATTTTACACCGATAAACTCATCTTT. It encodes CALEAPPLFYTDKLIF.

J is TRDJ3 and V is TRDV2; perhaps TRDD3 as D (6 bases). Trimming pared 3 bases from V and 0 bases from J, leaving 23 bases between. This CDR3 has 21 amino acids. Germline V gene sequence: CDR1 GEAIGNYY, CDR2 EKD. Written as DNA, the CDR3 is TGTGCCTGTGACGTGATTGGGGGCCCAACCTCCGTCTCCTGGGACACCCGACAGATGTTTTTC. As protein: CACDVIGGPTSVSWDTRQMFF.

The chain is built from TRDV3 and TRDJ1, with 8 bases lining up with TRDD3. This CDR3 is 15 amino acids long. CDR1 and CDR2 from the germline V gene are TVYSNPD and GDNSRS (reference sequence). The V gene end was trimmed by 5 bases and the J gene end by 3 bases; junction bases not matched to a gene: 14. The DNA of the CDR3 is TGTGCCCTTATCCTCCCTGGGGATACCTCCGATAAACTCATCTTT. Translation: CALILPGDTSDKLIF. Full variable domain (remainder filled in from reference TRDV3 and TRDJ1): CDKVTQSSPDQTVASGSEVVLLCTYDTVYSNPDLFWYRIRPDYSFQFVFYGDNSRSEGADFTQGRFSVKHILTQKAFHLVISPVRTEDSATYYCALILPGDTSDKLIFGKGTRVTVEP.

This clone counts as medium-sized. V is TRDV2 and J is TRDJ1, with D unresolved. Germline values: CDR1 GEAIGNYY, CDR2 EKD. The V end was cut by 0 bases, the J end by 2 bases, with 12 bases between. CDR3 length equals 15 residues. CDR3 loop: CACDTLLLRTDKLIF. CDR3 DNA: TGTGCCTGTGACACCCTTCTACTTCGGACCGATAAACTCATCTTT.

This clone is categorized as medium-sized. The V gene is TRDV1, the J gene TRDJ1, with 10 bases fitting TRDD3. The CDR3 totals 16 residues. With 3 bases clipped from V and 3 bases from J, the junction kept 7 bases outside the gene matches. Germline-derived CDR1 and CDR2 are TSWWSYY and QGS. The CDR3 coding sequence is TGTGCTCTTGGGGATTGTTTAGGGGGATACGCCGATAAACTCATCTTT. As protein: CALGDCLGGYADKLIF.

By sample fraction, this clone is medium-sized (0.01 to 0.1%). V usage is TRDV3 and J usage is TRDJ1; D may be TRDD3 (5 bases). The CDR3 has 15 amino acids. In germline, CDR1 is TVYSNPD, CDR2 GDNSRS (reference sequence). V lost 0 bases and J 2 bases, leaving 16 bases between the germline ends. The CDR3, as DNA: TGTGCCTTTAGCCCGGACTTCTGGGTGACCGATAAACTCATCTTT. Its translation: CAFSPDFWVTDKLIF.

This clone was seen a few times. The TCRdb protein, from a much larger clone, departs from this DNA's translation at residue 14, likely by read error; the protein shown derives from the DNA. V usage is TRDV2 and J usage is TRDJ3, with TRDD3 identical over 13 bases. CDR3 length: 19 amino acids. In germline, CDR1 is GEAIGNYY, CDR2 EKD. CDR3 nucleotides: TGTGCCTGTGACACCTTACTGGGGGATACGAAACGGGACGCCCGACAGATGTTTTTC. Protein sequence: CACDTLLGDTKRDARQMFF.

This clone is medium-sized in the sample. The V and J genes are TRDV2 and TRDJ1; no clear D gene. Trimming pared 1 base from V and 1 base from J, leaving 15 bases between. The germline V gene encodes CDR1 GEAIGNYY and CDR2 EKD. The CDR3 contains 16 residues. CDR3 sequence (DNA): TGTGCCTGTGACACACTCGGGTCATCCCTCACCGATAAACTCATCTTT. This encodes CACDTLGSSLTDKLIF.

This clone is classed as medium-sized. The chain links TRAV29/DV5 to TRDJ1; 13 nucleotides agree with TRDD3. Trimming at V came to 0 bases and at J to 6 bases, leaving 20 bases not matched to a gene. The germline V gene encodes CDR1 NSMFDY and CDR2 ISSIKDK. This CDR3 is 20 amino acids long. In DNA form, the CDR3 reads TGTGCAGCAAGCGAAAAAATTCCTACCTCTTCACTGGGGGATACGAATAAACTCATCTTT. Translation: CAASEKIPTSSLGDTNKLIF. Combining the CDR3 with reference TRAV29/DV5 and TRDJ1 gives the whole variable domain DQQVKQNSPSLSVQEGRISILNCDYTNSMFDYFLWYKKYPAEGPTFLISISSIKDKNEDGRFTVFLNKSAKHLSLHIVPSQPGDSAVYFCAASEKIPTSSLGDTNKLIFGKGTRVTVEP.

Comments on this clone: This sequence may be a read error, since a much larger clone differs from it by one base. V gene TRDV1 combines with J gene TRDJ1, with 10 bases identical to TRDD3. The CDR3 is made up of 23 amino acids. Per the germline V gene, CDR1 is TSWWSYY and CDR2 is QGS. The V segment lost 5 bases and the J segment 0 bases; nucleotides outside the gene matches: 27. CDR3 sequence: CALGKAWPSPFWGISLYTDKLIF. In DNA, the CDR3 is TGTGCTCTTGGGAAAGCATGGCCTTCCCCTTTCTGGGGGATATCACTATACACCGATAAACTCATCTTT.

This clone is categorized as medium-sized. The chain couples TRDV3 to TRDJ1; D could derive from TRDD2 or TRDD3 (5 bases each). V was pared by 0 bases and J by 3 bases, with 35 bases between. The CDR3 sequence is 21 residues long. From germline, CDR1 is TVYSNPD and CDR2 GDNSRS (reference sequence). The CDR3 nucleotides are TGTGCCTTTAGTTTGGGGCCGCCCCTGGGTGGGTCTATATTTTCCTCCGATAAACTCATCTTT. Residues: CAFSLGPPLGGSIFSSDKLIF. The complete variable domain, with remaining parts taken from reference TRDV3 and TRDJ1, reads CDKVTQSSPDQTVASGSEVVLLCTYDTVYSNPDLFWYRIRPDYSFQFVFYGDNSRSEGADFTQGRFSVKHILTQKAFHLVISPVRTEDSATYYCAFSLGPPLGGSIFSSDKLIFGKGTRVTVEP.

The chain carries TRDV2 and TRDJ1; possibly TRDD2 or TRDD3 for D (5 bases each). Germline values: CDR1 GEAIGNYY, CDR2 EKD. The ends were cut back, 3 bases at V and 3 bases at J, with 25 bases in the middle. The CDR3 length is 18 residues. DNA for the CDR3: TGTGCCTGTGACTCCGTTCCTCCTGGGAAAAAACCGGCCGATAAACTCATCTTT. Translated: CACDSVPPGKKPADKLIF.

In this sample, this clone turned up a few times. Germline is not matched at one junction end, which may reflect a read error. Other DNA sequences within the sample encode an identical CDR3. CDR3 residues: CACDPIRTDKLIF. The CDR3 DNA reads as TGCGCCTGTGACCCAATCCGCACCGATAAACTCATCTTT. V usage is TRDV2 and J usage is TRDJ1, with D unresolved. Germline V CDR1 and CDR2: GEAIGNYY, EKD. This CDR3 comprises 13 residues.

In its sample, this clone ranks as medium-sized. The rearrangement links TRDV2 to TRDJ1; the match to TRDD3 covers 8 bases. The CDR3 sequence is 16 residues long. V was pared by 0 bases and J by 0 bases, with 5 bases of the junction left unmatched. The germline V gene encodes CDR1 GEAIGNYY and CDR2 EKD. CDR3 amino acids: CACDTVGGGYTDKLIF. As DNA, the CDR3 is TGTGCCTGTGACACCGTTGGTGGGGGATACACCGATAAACTCATCTTT.

This clone is medium-sized within its sample. Additional DNA sequences in this sample encode the identical CDR3. The genes are TRDV2 and TRDJ3, with 10 bases identical to TRDD3. The V segment lost 0 bases and the J segment 0 bases; nucleotides outside the gene matches: 1. The CDR3 is 18 residues long. Germline CDR1 reads GEAIGNYY; CDR2 reads EKD. CDR3 sequence (DNA): TGTGCCTGTGACACCGGGGGATACGGCTCCTGGGACACCCGACAGATGTTTTTC. It translates to CACDTGGYGSWDTRQMFF.

This clone was seen many times. V gene TRDV2 combines with J gene TRDJ1; the D is unclear. Per germline, CDR1 GEAIGNYY and CDR2 EKD. This CDR3 has 17 amino acids. Trimming pared 0 bases from V and 5 bases from J, leaving 21 bases between. CDR3 nucleotide sequence: TGTGCCTGTGACACCGTTATAAGTGGAGGGGTTAAGGATAAACTCATCTTT. This encodes CACDTVISGGVKDKLIF.

This clone rates as medium-sized. This chain uses TRDV2 with TRDJ1, with 7 bases aligning to TRDD3. The CDR3 loop spans 16 amino acids. Germline values: CDR1 GEAIGNYY, CDR2 EKD. After removal of 3 bases from V and 1 base from J, the junction contained 10 bases not matched to a gene. CDR3 nucleotide sequence: TGTGCCTGTGACGCGCTTCTGGCTGGGGGCACCGATAAACTCATCTTT. Translating it yields CACDALLAGGTDKLIF.

The V and J genes are TRDV1 and TRDJ1; D is possibly TRDD3 (6 bases). The V end was cut by 2 bases, the J end by 0 bases, with 16 bases between. CDR3 length: 17 amino acids. Looked up from germline, CDR1 is TSWWSYY and CDR2 is QGS. The CDR3 sequence: CALGEVRGKGYTDKLIF. DNA for the CDR3: TGTGCTCTTGGGGAAGTTCGGGGGAAGGGGTACACCGATAAACTCATCTTT.